This TCR beta chain emerged from a study of CD8 T cells in ankylosing spondylitis. TCRdb ran MiXCR on the 5' RACE reads and lists one entry per CDR3 protein. The repertoire holds some 350,000 distinct CDR3 sequences, with about 14% as singletons. Study findings and constraints: Several highly homologous variants formed a TCR beta motif that appeared characteristic of ankylosing spondylitis blood.

As for this clonotype: What it binds is not known.

The CDR3 covers 15 residues. J gave up 4 bases and V 3 bases, and 8 bases lay outside the gene matches. The germline CDR1 and CDR2 sequences are MNHNS and SASEGT. This TCR came from a male donor with ankylosing spondylitis or in good health (not recorded which). V and J are TRBV6-1 and TRBJ1-1, with TRBD1 matching 7 bases. The sequenced sample consisted of blood, either unsorted or a sorted T cell fraction (not recorded which). The DNA for the CDR3 is TGTGCCAGCAGTGACCGACAGGGAGGCGGCACTGAAGCTTTCTTT. It translates to CASSDRQGGGTEAFF.